The 23 T cell receptor beta chains given below trace back to one sample, sequenced in a study of T cell responses to AZD1222 COVID-19 vaccine (dated by TCRdb to 2020 to 2023). The time point label on this specimen signifies: about 28 days (+/-7) after the second vaccine dose. Library method: the immunoSEQ multiplex PCR assay. This immuneACCESS table, as held by TCRdb, lists in-frame sequences with V and J called but not all clones. Of the missing ones, under half trace to an unresolved V gene in checked studies; the others have no known cause. For this sample the table gives 150,000 to 200,000 clones, of which more than 75% were detected only once. 25% to 30% of the sample rests with the top ten. Sequenced here: peripheral blood, sampled 28 days after the second AZD1222 dose. Every receptor here comes from an adult who received the AZD1222 COVID-19 vaccine.

In this sample, this clone turned up once. The rearrangement uses TRBV2 and TRBJ2-5, with 11 bases aligning to TRBD2. This CDR3 spans 15 amino acids. The germline V gene encodes CDR1 SNHLY and CDR2 FYNNEI. The junction had 9 bases not matched to a gene; V was cut back by 6 bases and J by 6 bases. CDR3 DNA sequence: TGTGCCAGCAGCATGGGACTAGCGGAGATCCAGACCCAGTACTTC. Translated, it gives CASSMGLAEIQTQYF.

V is TRBV27 and J is TRBJ2-7; D remains ambiguous. Trimming removed 5 bases at V and 9 bases at J, with 17 bases between. The germline CDR1 and CDR2 sequences are MNHEY and SMNVEV (reference sequence). There are 13 residues in the CDR3. CDR3 residues: CASSGGPVRVQYF. The CDR3 DNA reads TGTGCCAGCAGTGGCGGCCCGGTACGTGTGCAGTACTTC.

V and J are TRBV27 and TRBJ1-6; D gene ambiguous. This CDR3 is 16 amino acids long. Germline lookup yields CDR1 MNHEY and CDR2 SMNVEV (reference sequence). The V and J ends lost 2 bases and 10 bases respectively, with 18 bases between them. CDR3 residues: CASSLAAAAGLSPLHF. CDR3 DNA: TGTGCCAGCAGTTTAGCGGCGGCGGCTGGATTGTCACCCCTCCACTTT.

V usage is TRBV7-2 and J usage is TRBJ2-5, with TRBD2 identical over 13 bases. J was trimmed by 5 bases and V by 5 bases; bases with no gene match: 5. The CDR3 length is 15 residues. CDR1 and CDR2 (germline): SGHTA, FQGNSA. The CDR3 coding sequence is TGTGCCAGCAGCCGCCAACTAGCGGGGGGGGAGACCCAGTACTTC. Translating it yields CASSRQLAGGETQYF.

This chain uses TRBV4-2 with TRBJ2-5; 11 nucleotides line up with TRBD1. V lost 1 base to trimming and J lost 4 bases; unmatched junction nucleotides: 8. Germline CDR1 is LGHNA and CDR2 is YNFKEQ. This CDR3 comprises 17 residues. CDR3 region: CASSQGVGTGGRETQYF. Here the CDR3 DNA reads TGTGCCAGCAGCCAAGGGGTAGGGACAGGGGGACGAGAGACCCAGTACTTC.

The chain uses TRBV19 and TRBJ1-5, with D unclear. Trimming removed 10 bases from V and 3 bases from J, with 13 bases in between. This CDR3 spans 13 amino acids. The germline CDR1 and CDR2 sequences are LNHDA and SQIVND (reference sequence). As DNA, the CDR3 is TGTGCCACAGAGGACGGATACAATCAGCCCCAGCATTTT. Amino acid sequence: CATEDGYNQPQHF.

The CDR3 is CASSSFLEQYF. The CDR3 region has the DNA TGTGCCAGCAGCTCCTTCCTGGAGCAGTACTTC. The chain carries TRBV7-2 and TRBJ2-7; D is uncertain. The V gene's germline CDR1 is SGHTA and CDR2 FQGNSA. Trimming took 4 bases from V and 7 from J, leaving 8 bases between them. The CDR3 is 11 amino acids.

The chain carries TRBV6-4 and TRBJ1-1; no clear D gene. The V end lost 2 bases, the J end lost 2 bases, and 6 bases lay between the germline ends. CDR1 and CDR2 (germline): MRHNA, SNTAGT. The CDR3 has 13 amino acids. CDR3 bases: TGTGCCAGCAGTGACAGAGAAAACACTGAAGCTTTCTTT. This codes for CASSDRENTEAFF.

With regard to this clone: A read error may account for a junction end that differs from germline. The chain combines TRBV7-9 with TRBJ2-7; D remains unclear. Germline V gene data show CDR1 as SEHNR and CDR2 as FQNEAQ (reference sequence). The CDR3 runs to 13 residues. The CDR3 DNA reads as TGTGCCAGCAGCTTAGGCGTGACCTACGTGCAGTACTTC. It encodes CASSLGVTYVQYF. Full variable domain (rest looked up from reference TRBV7-9 and TRBJ2-7): DTGVSQNPRHKITKRGQNVTFRCDPISEHNRLYWYRQTLGQGPEFLTYFQNEAQLEKSRLLSDRFSAERPKGSFSTLEIQRTEQGDSAMYLCASSLGVTYVQYFGPGTRLTVT.

V usage is TRBV7-2 and J usage is TRBJ2-3; TRBD2 agrees at 9 bases. The CDR3 consists of 14 residues. V lost 4 bases to trimming and J lost 6 bases; unmatched junction nucleotides: 5. From germline, CDR1 is SGHTA and CDR2 FQGNSA. In DNA form, the CDR3 reads TGTGCCAGCAGCTATGGACTAGCGAGGGATACGCAGTATTTT. It is translated as CASSYGLARDTQYF.

The gene calls are TRBV30 and TRBJ1-1; no definite D call. V lost 8 bases and J 5 bases, leaving 15 bases between the germline ends. The germline V gene encodes CDR1 GTSNPN and CDR2 SVGIG (reference sequence). The CDR3 length is 12 residues. The CDR3 DNA is TGTGCCGGATCAATACTGGATACTGAAGCTTTCTTT. It is translated as CAGSILDTEAFF.

The chain employs TRBV18 and TRBJ1-1, with no clear D. V was clipped by 0 bases and J by 0 bases, with 8 bases between them. Germline assignment: CDR1 KGHSH and CDR2 LQKENI. The CDR3 contains 15 residues. CDR3 loop: CASSPPPVMNTEAFF. CDR3 DNA sequence: TGTGCCAGCTCACCACCCCCCGTTATGAACACTGAAGCTTTCTTT.

V is TRBV7-2 and J is TRBJ1-1; D uncertain. Trimming took 2 bases from V and 4 from J, leaving 8 bases between them. In germline, CDR1 is SGHTA, CDR2 FQGNSA. The CDR3 contains 13 residues. DNA of the CDR3: TGTGCCAGCAGCTTAAAGGGTTCCACTGAAGCTTTCTTT. It translates to CASSLKGSTEAFF. The full variable domain, completed using reference TRBV7-2 and TRBJ1-1, is GAGVSQSPSNKVTEKGKDVELRCDPISGHTALYWYRQSLGQGLEFLIYFQGNSAPDKSGLPSDRFSAERTGGSVSTLTIQRTQQEDSAVYLCASSLKGSTEAFFGQGTRLTVV.

The rearrangement uses TRBV7-2 and TRBJ2-2; D remains unclear. V was shortened by 3 bases and J by 1 base, with 12 bases between the two germline ends. Germline V gene sequence: CDR1 SGHTA, CDR2 FQGNSA. The CDR3 spans 16 residues. This CDR3 is CASSLRQSQNTGELFF. In nucleotides, the CDR3 is TGTGCCAGCAGCTTGCGTCAGAGCCAGAACACCGGGGAGCTGTTTTTT.

The chain couples TRBV7-2 to TRBJ2-3, with 9 positions matching TRBD2. V dropped 1 base and J dropped 3; count of bases not matched to a gene: 11. This CDR3 contains 18 residues. Germline V gene data show CDR1 as SGHTA and CDR2 as FQGNSA. CDR3 DNA sequence: TGTGCCAGCAGCTTAGGGGCCCCGGGACTAGCCGGAACAGATACGCAGTATTTT. Encoded protein: CASSLGAPGLAGTDTQYF.

V and J are TRBV11-2 and TRBJ2-7; no clear D gene. V was trimmed by 2 bases and J by 7 bases, leaving 15 bases between them. Germline loops: CDR1 SGHAT, CDR2 FQNNGV. This CDR3 region has 14 residues. CDR3 nucleotides: TGTGCCAGCAGCTTAATCCGGCAGCCGGCGGAGCAGTACTTC. Encoded protein: CASSLIRQPAEQYF.

The chain joins TRBV6-2 or TRBV6-3 to TRBJ2-2; TRBD1 is a possible D gene (6 bases). With 6 bases removed from V and 7 bases from J, the gap between germline ends came to 9 bases. Per the germline V gene, CDR1 is MNHEY and CDR2 is SVGEGT. The CDR3 has 12 amino acids. The CDR3 is CASSPRGGELFF. The CDR3 nucleotides are TGTGCCAGCAGCCCCAGGGGCGGGGAGCTGTTTTTT.

The gene calls are TRBV11-2 and TRBJ2-1; 11 bases agree with TRBD2. This CDR3 has 17 residues. With 0 bases clipped from V and 0 bases from J, the junction kept 1 base outside the gene matches. Germline-derived CDR1 and CDR2 are SGHAT and FQNNGV. The CDR3 spells CASSLEGTSGSYNEQFF. CDR3 bases: TGTGCCAGCAGCTTAGAGGGGACTAGCGGCTCCTACAATGAGCAGTTCTTC.

In its sample, this clone was seen once. The chain is built from TRBV6-2 or TRBV6-3 and TRBJ2-7; 8 nucleotides match TRBD2. V lost 4 bases, J lost 5 bases, and 13 bases stayed unmatched. Germline CDR1 reads MNHEY; CDR2 reads SVGEGT. This CDR3 region has 16 residues. The CDR3 coding sequence is TGTGCCAGCAGTTCCTATACAGCGGGAGTGGGACACGAGCAGTACTTC. Protein sequence: CASSSYTAGVGHEQYF.

The genes are TRBV5-1 and TRBJ1-6; TRBD1 agrees at 9 bases. Germline trimming cut 2 bases from V and 10 bases from J; bases unmatched to any gene: 7. The germline CDR1 and CDR2 sequences are SGHRS and YFSETQ. CDR3 size: 15 residues. DNA for the CDR3: TGCGCCAGCAGCTTAGGGGGACAGGGAGGATCACCCCTCCACTTT. Protein product: CASSLGGQGGSPLHF.

J is TRBJ2-7 and V is TRBV6-5, with D maybe TRBD2 (7 bases). Per the germline V gene, CDR1 is MNHEY and CDR2 is SVGAGI. This CDR3 is 13 amino acids long. The CDR3 sequence: CATERGGTYEQYF. The CDR3 DNA follows: TGTGCGACCGAAAGGGGGGGAACCTACGAGCAGTACTTC.

The table lists this clone with a count of one. The chain recombines TRBV9 with TRBJ1-3, with 11 bases lining up with TRBD1. V shed 4 bases and J 3 bases; nucleotides not matched to a gene: 15. The CDR3 length is 19 residues. CDR1 and CDR2 from the germline V gene are SGDLS and YYNGEE. CDR3 sequence: CASSLRTGGKTGDGNTIYF. The CDR3 DNA reads TGTGCCAGCAGCTTAAGGACAGGGGGCAAAACAGGCGATGGAAACACCATATATTTT.

This clone appeared a single time. This chain joins TRBV9 and TRBJ1-3; a possible D gene is TRBD1 (6 bases). Germline V gives CDR1 SGDLS, CDR2 YYNGEE. Trimming took 0 bases from V and 0 from J, leaving 10 bases between them. The CDR3 consists of 16 residues. The CDR3 DNA is TGTGCCAGCAGCGTAGATGAAGGGGGCTCTGGAAACACCATATATTTT. This gives the protein CASSVDEGGSGNTIYF.